The 8 T cell receptor beta chains reported below all come from one sample, sequenced in a study of blood T cell repertoires in COVID-19. Method: immunoSEQ multiplex PCR; TCRdb's copy keeps in-frame clones and lacks some. The table lists about 280,000 clones, 83% of them singletons, with roughly a tenth in the top ten. The material sequenced was peripheral blood. All receptors derive from a woman aged 45-65 years who had recovered from COVID-19.

The chain carries TRBV3-1 (or the pseudogene TRBV3-2) and TRBJ1-1; 9 positions match TRBD1. V was clipped by 5 bases and J by 1 base; unmatched bases: 8. Per germline, CDR1 LGHDT and CDR2 YNNKEL (reference sequence). CDR3 length equals 16 residues. CDR3 residues: CASSEGLGQGNTEAFF. In DNA, the CDR3 is TGTGCCAGCAGCGAGGGGTTGGGACAGGGGAACACTGAAGCTTTCTTT.

The CDR3 here is CASSQGQSNQPQHF. The CDR3 nucleotides read TGTGCCAGCAGTCAAGGACAGAGCAATCAGCCCCAGCATTTT. V and J are TRBV6-2 or TRBV6-3 and TRBJ1-5; D is possibly TRBD1 (6 bases). V was pared by 5 bases and J by 1 base, with 9 bases between. The CDR3 has 14 amino acids. From germline, CDR1 is MNHEY and CDR2 SVGEGT.

This clone came up a few times. The chain recombines TRBV4-3 with TRBJ2-1; 8 bases are a match to TRBD2. The CDR3 has 12 amino acids. The germline V gene has CDR1 LGHNA and CDR2 YSLEER. J was trimmed by 9 bases and V by 8 bases; bases with no gene match: 6. The CDR3 loop is CASGRGAGEQFF. The CDR3 bases are TGCGCCAGCGGGCGGGGGGCCGGTGAGCAGTTCTTC.

The rearrangement joins TRBV7-3 to TRBJ2-1; 9 bases fit TRBD2. V gave up 4 bases and J gave up 6 bases; unmatched junction bases: 7. The CDR3 has 15 residues. Germline lookup yields CDR1 SGHTA and CDR2 FQGTGA. CDR3 coding DNA: TGTGCCAGCAGCTCCTTAGCGGGGGTTTTCAATGAGCAGTTCTTC. This translates into CASSSLAGVFNEQFF.

The genes are TRBV9 and TRBJ2-7, with a tentative D call TRBD2 (6 bases). CDR3 size: 13 residues. V lost 0 bases and J lost 2, with 6 bases in between. CDR1 is SGDLS, CDR2 YYNGEE, per germline. CDR3 DNA: TGTGCCAGCAGCGTAGCGGGAGCCTACGAGCAGTACTTC. Protein sequence: CASSVAGAYEQYF.

This chain uses TRBV2 with TRBJ1-1; 7 bases are a match to TRBD1. Unmatched junction bases numbered 7, after V lost 6 bases and J lost 0 bases. The CDR3 runs 15 residues. The V gene's germline CDR1 is SNHLY and CDR2 FYNNEI. This CDR3 is CASSPDRILNTEAFF. DNA for the CDR3: TGTGCCAGCAGCCCGGACAGGATATTGAACACTGAAGCTTTCTTT.

The chain has TRBV19 and TRBJ2-7, with 9 bases identical to TRBD1. The germline V gene encodes CDR1 LNHDA and CDR2 SQIVND (reference sequence). The CDR3 sequence is 14 residues long. Trimming took 3 bases from V and 6 from J; bases not matched to a gene: 6. The CDR3: CASSMTGGVPEQYF. CDR3 coding DNA: TGTGCCAGTAGTATGACAGGGGGAGTGCCCGAGCAGTACTTC.

J is TRBJ1-6 and V is TRBV24-1; D is perhaps TRBD1 (5 bases). CDR1 is KGHDR and CDR2 is SFDVKD in the germline V gene. The length of the CDR3 is 14 residues. V was trimmed by 4 bases and J by 7 bases, leaving 10 bases between them. As DNA, the CDR3 is TGTGCCACCAGTGAAGGACACAGGAATTCACCCCTCCACTTT. Amino acid sequence: CATSEGHRNSPLHF.